The clone carrying this TCR beta chain appeared a single time. Per the original methods: Using reference gene primer amplification, nucleated cell counts were estimated. Produced via immunoSEQ multiplex PCR; TCRdb's table is partial and in-frame only. The DNA was the basis for D and trimming; V, J and clone size are from that table. The repertoire includes fewer than 250,000 clones, about 87% of them detected once, and about 1.7% sits in the top ten. This CDR3 spans 15 amino acids. The germline CDR1 and CDR2 sequences are LNHNV and YYDKDF (reference sequence). Germline trimming cut 1 base from V and 8 bases from J; bases unmatched to any gene: 8. The sample originates from a study of blood T cell repertoires in COVID-19. Study information: The samples span acute and convalescent COVID-19 from the United States, Italy and Spain. Nucleic acid was either cDNA or gDNA, and it came from T cells, B-cell-depleted T cells, or PBMCs.

The source material was peripheral blood. J is TRBJ1-2 and V is TRBV15, with 9 nucleotides matching TRBD1. The receptor was isolated from a man in his 70s with acute or convalescent COVID-19. In DNA, the CDR3 is TGTGCCACCAGCAGAGGTAGAGGACAGGGGATCGGCTACACCTTC. It translates to CATSRGRGQGIGYTF. Full variable domain (rest looked up from reference TRBV15 and TRBJ1-2): DAMVIQNPRYQVTQFGKPVTLSCSQTLNHNVMYWYQQKSSQAPKLLFHYYDKDFNNEADTPDNFQSRRPNTSFCFLDIRSPGLGDTAMYLCATSRGRGQGIGYTFGSGTRLTVV.